This entry features one T cell receptor (beta chain) sequence. V lost 2 bases and J 7 bases, leaving 18 bases between the germline ends. The germline CDR1 and CDR2 sequences are LNHNV and YYDKDF (reference sequence). The CDR3 consists of 16 residues. Method: immunoSEQ multiplex PCR; TCRdb's copy keeps in-frame clones and lacks some. The table lists around 200,000 clones, around 90% of them singletons. This record belongs to a study of blood T cell repertoires in COVID-19. The genes are TRBV15 and TRBJ2-1; a weak D match, TRBD2 (5 bases). What was sequenced was PBMCs or T cells enriched from blood (not recorded which). This clonotype originated in a man aged 18-30 years with acute COVID-19. The CDR3 coding sequence is TGTGCCACCAGCAGACTAGCCAACGGTCTCCCAAATGAGCAGTTCTTC. This codes for CATSRLANGLPNEQFF.